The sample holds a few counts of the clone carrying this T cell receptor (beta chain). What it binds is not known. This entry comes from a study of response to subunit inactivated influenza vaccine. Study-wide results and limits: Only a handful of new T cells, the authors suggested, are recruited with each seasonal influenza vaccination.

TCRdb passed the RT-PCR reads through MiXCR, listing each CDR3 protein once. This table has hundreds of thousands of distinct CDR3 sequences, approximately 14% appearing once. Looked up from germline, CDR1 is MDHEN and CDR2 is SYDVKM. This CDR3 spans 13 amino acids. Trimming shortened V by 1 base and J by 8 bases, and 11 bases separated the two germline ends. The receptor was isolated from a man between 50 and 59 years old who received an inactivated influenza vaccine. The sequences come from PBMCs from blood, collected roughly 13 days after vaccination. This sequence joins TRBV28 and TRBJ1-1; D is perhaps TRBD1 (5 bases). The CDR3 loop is CASSLSRRGEAFF. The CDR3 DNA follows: TGTGCCAGCAGTTTATCCCGGAGGGGCGAAGCTTTCTTT.